The subject of this entry is one T cell receptor beta chain. The RNA, roughly 0.45 to 1 ug, was put through reverse transcription using random hexamers. Multiplex immunoSEQ PCR targeted 54 Vbeta and 13 Jbeta TCR beta segments. Each CDR3 protein is one row after TCRdb ran MiXCR on the immunoSEQ multiplex PCR reads. Counted here are about 120,000 distinct CDR3 sequences, around 94% occurring once; the ten biggest clones make up over 0.2%. The CDR3 contains 15 residues. Per germline, CDR1 SGDLS and CDR2 YYNGEE. V shed 0 bases and J 6 bases; nucleotides not matched to a gene: 5. From blood CD8+ and CD4+ T cells, the TCR beta chain was sequenced. The sample is drawn from a study of CD8 T cells in Susac syndrome.

The V call is TRBV9, the J call TRBJ2-2; TRBD2 aligns across 7 bases. Sequencing was done on a sample of CD8+ T cells from PBMCs. The receptor was isolated from a human donor with Susac syndrome. The CDR3 reads CASSVGGGSAGELFF. The CDR3, as DNA: TGTGCCAGCAGCGTAGGGGGGGGATCGGCCGGGGAGCTGTTTTTT. The whole variable domain, remainder taken from reference TRBV9 and TRBJ2-2, is DSGVTQTPKHLITATGQRVTLRCSPRSGDLSVYWYQQSLDQGLQFLIQYYNGEERAKGNILERFSAQQFPDLHSELNLSSLELGDSALYFCASSVGGGSAGELFFGEGSRLTVL.